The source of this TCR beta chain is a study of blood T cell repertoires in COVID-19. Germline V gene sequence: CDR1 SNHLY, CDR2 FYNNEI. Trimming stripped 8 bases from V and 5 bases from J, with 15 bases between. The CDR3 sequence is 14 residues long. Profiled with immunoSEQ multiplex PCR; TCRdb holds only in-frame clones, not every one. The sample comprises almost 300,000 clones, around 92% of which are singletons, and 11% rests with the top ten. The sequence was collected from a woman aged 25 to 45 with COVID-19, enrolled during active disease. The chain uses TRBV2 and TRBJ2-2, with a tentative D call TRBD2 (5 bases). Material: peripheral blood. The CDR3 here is CASSRATGTGELFF. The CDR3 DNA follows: TGTGCCAGCTCGCGGGCTACGGGGACCGGGGAGCTGTTTTTT.